The source of this T cell receptor beta chain is a study of blood T cell repertoires in COVID-19. Study in general: Material from acute and convalescent COVID-19 was sourced from the United States, Italy and Spain. In each case, the material was cDNA or gDNA derived from T cells, B-cell-depleted T cells, or PBMCs.

This CDR3 contains 14 residues. Germline V CDR1 and CDR2: SGHDN, FVKESK. Trimming removed 0 bases from V and 8 bases from J, with 8 bases in between. Sequencing was performed with immunoSEQ multiplex PCR; in TCRdb, only in-frame clones are kept and a portion is missing. The top ten hold 4% to 5.5% of the sample, which has under 500,000 clones, approximately 90% seen once. V is TRBV14 and J is TRBJ1-6; the D gene is possibly TRBD1 (5 bases). This clonotype was obtained from a woman under 40 with acute or convalescent COVID-19. The sample taken for sequencing was peripheral blood. The CDR3 sequence: CASSQEAGYSPLHF. The CDR3 DNA is TGTGCCAGCAGCCAAGAGGCAGGGTATTCACCCCTCCACTTT.